Listed here is a single T cell receptor (beta chain). Its antigen is undetermined. This sample is drawn from a study of PD-1 blockade in mismatch repair-deficient tumors. Mismatch repair deficiency was confirmed in all patients, by PCR or immunohistochemistry. TCR sequencing covered a few patients who responded to pembrolizumab. The CDR3 runs to 16 residues. V was shortened by 3 bases and J by 4 bases, with 21 bases between the two germline ends. CDR1 GTSNPN and CDR2 SVGIG come from the germline V gene (reference sequence). Method: immunoSEQ multiplex PCR; TCRdb's copy keeps in-frame clones and lacks some. There are about 63,000 clones in the sample; about 91% occur only once, and around 13% lies in the top ten. General observations from the study: Tumor-resident clones, often undetectable pretreatment in blood, expanded then contracted after pembrolizumab.

The chain employs TRBV30 and TRBJ1-2; the D gene is possibly TRBD1 (5 bases). The TCR sequence derives from an adult with mismatch repair-deficient cancer. The material was peripheral blood, obtained 52 weeks after starting pembrolizumab. CDR3: CAWRDPGLPAGYGYTF. DNA for the CDR3: TGTGCCTGGAGGGATCCGGGACTCCCGGCTGGCTATGGCTACACCTTC.